The clone carrying this TCR beta chain turned up a few times. Transcripts of RNA were the source for amplifying TCR beta CDR3 regions. Following a first-round RT-PCR that used HTBI primers, a second-round multiplex PCR was carried out. TCRdb re-called the multiplex PCR reads through MiXCR, storing one row per CDR3 protein. The data show roughly 600,000 distinct CDR3 sequences, roughly 40% seen once. The sample comes from a study of Graves' ophthalmopathy and Graves' hyperthyroidism. The authors enrolled newly diagnosed hyperthyroidism patients aged 18 to 65 with under 2 months' duration. Looked up from germline, CDR1 is SGHVS and CDR2 is FNYEAQ. V was pared by 5 bases and J by 3 bases, with 16 bases between. The CDR3 consists of 15 residues.

The chain employs TRBV7-6 and TRBJ2-5, with D perhaps being TRBD1 or TRBD2 (5 bases each). The specimen was peripheral blood or thyroid tissue (not recorded which). The clonotype originates from an adult man with Graves' hyperthyroidism. The CDR3 loop reads CASSTQTMGEETQYF. The DNA of the CDR3 is TGTGCCAGCAGCACCCAAACCATGGGGGAAGAGACCCAGTACTTC.